Each of the 12 T cell receptor beta chains below was sequenced from the same sample in a study of blood T cell repertoires in COVID-19. Data came from immunoSEQ multiplex PCR; TCRdb stores just in-frame clones and leaves some out. The table shows roughly 380,000 clones, with more than 75% occurring only once. The sample comprised PBMCs or T cells enriched from blood (not recorded which). The receptor set was obtained from a woman aged 30 to 39 who had recovered from COVID-19.

The chain links TRBV6-5 to TRBJ1-5, with D perhaps TRBD1 (5 bases). The germline V and J ends were trimmed by 4 bases and 4 bases, with 5 bases remaining between them. Germline V lookup: CDR1 MNHEY, CDR2 SVGAGI. The CDR3 loop spans 12 amino acids. The CDR3 spells CASSSGNQPQHF. The CDR3, as DNA: TGTGCCAGCAGTTCAGGGAATCAGCCCCAGCATTTT.

This chain connects TRBV19 to TRBJ1-1; tentative D call: TRBD1 (5 bases). V gave up 8 bases and J gave up 4 bases, with 11 bases separating them. CDR1 LNHDA and CDR2 SQIVND come from the germline V gene (reference sequence). This CDR3 spans 12 amino acids. Written as DNA, the CDR3 is TGTGCCAGTCGACCGGGGGGCACTGAAGCTTTCTTT. As protein: CASRPGGTEAFF.

The gene calls are TRBV28 and TRBJ1-2; D remains ambiguous. The CDR3 loop spans 16 amino acids. V shed 5 bases and J shed 1 base, with 17 bases lying between them. The germline gives CDR1 MDHEN, CDR2 SYDVKM. The CDR3 DNA follows: TGTGCCAGCAGTACCCCGACGGGAGATTATAACTATGGCTACACCTTC. Amino acids: CASSTPTGDYNYGYTF.

The chain has TRBV6-5 and TRBJ1-6; perhaps TRBD1 as D (5 bases). CDR3 length: 14 amino acids. Germline V gene data show CDR1 as MNHEY and CDR2 as SVGAGI. The V end was cut by 6 bases, the J end by 11 bases, with 17 bases between. The CDR3, as DNA: TGTGCCAGCAGACCCCCGGGGGGAAACCCACCCCTCCACTTT. The encoded protein is CASRPPGGNPPLHF.

This chain joins TRBV9 and TRBJ2-5; 7 bases match TRBD2. The CDR3 sequence is 16 residues long. CDR1 is SGDLS and CDR2 is YYNGEE in the germline V gene. The junction had 8 bases not matched to a gene; V was cut back by 0 bases and J by 3 bases. The CDR3 region is CASSVDPLAVEETQYF. The CDR3 coding sequence is TGTGCCAGCAGCGTAGATCCCCTAGCGGTCGAAGAGACCCAGTACTTC. Full variable domain (outside the CDR3, taken from reference TRBV9 and TRBJ2-5): DSGVTQTPKHLITATGQRVTLRCSPRSGDLSVYWYQQSLDQGLQFLIQYYNGEERAKGNILERFSAQQFPDLHSELNLSSLELGDSALYFCASSVDPLAVEETQYFGPGTRLLVL.

The V and J genes are TRBV6-5 and TRBJ2-7, with 7 positions matching TRBD2. The CDR3 covers 16 residues. The V and J ends lost 0 bases and 0 bases, in that order; junction bases with no gene match: 5. Per germline, CDR1 MNHEY and CDR2 SVGAGI. CDR3 nucleotides: TGTGCCAGCAGTTACTCGTGGGGGGGGAGCTCCTACGAGCAGTACTTC. Its protein product is CASSYSWGGSSYEQYF.

V gene TRBV6-1 combines with J gene TRBJ1-2, with D possibly being TRBD1 (5 bases). V was clipped by 0 bases and J by 4 bases, with 6 bases between them. CDR3 length: 13 residues. CDR1 MNHNS and CDR2 SASEGT come from the germline V gene. CDR3 amino acids: CASSEAGRYGYTF. CDR3 sequence (DNA): TGTGCCAGCAGTGAAGCGGGGCGCTATGGCTACACCTTC.

The rearrangement links TRBV14 to TRBJ1-2, with 9 bases aligning to TRBD1. V lost 1 base, J lost 5 bases, and 8 bases stayed unmatched. This CDR3 spans 16 amino acids. The germline V gene has CDR1 SGHDN and CDR2 FVKESK. CDR3 sequence: CASSQARRTGAYGYTF. The DNA of the CDR3 is TGTGCCAGCAGCCAAGCAAGGCGGACAGGGGCTTATGGCTACACCTTC.

The chain combines TRBV11-2 with TRBJ2-2, with D possibly matching TRBD2 (5 bases). With 0 bases removed from V and 0 bases from J, the gap between germline ends came to 8 bases. CDR3 length equals 16 residues. CDR1 SGHAT and CDR2 FQNNGV come from the germline V gene. DNA for the CDR3: TGTGCCAGCAGCTTAGATCTCGGGGCGAACACCGGGGAGCTGTTTTTT. Translating it yields CASSLDLGANTGELFF.

The rearrangement uses TRBV7-2 and TRBJ1-1; maybe TRBD1 (6 bases). Germline CDR1 is SGHTA and CDR2 is FQGNSA. The CDR3 has 13 amino acids. V was clipped by 4 bases and J by 1 base, with 7 bases between them. Written as DNA, the CDR3 is TGTGCCAGCAGCTCGGACAGGAACACTGAAGCTTTCTTT. Translated, it gives CASSSDRNTEAFF.

This sequence joins TRBV7-2 and TRBJ2-7; D might be TRBD1 (6 bases). Trimming removed 6 bases at V and 0 bases at J, with 12 bases between. The germline V gene encodes CDR1 SGHTA and CDR2 FQGNSA. The CDR3 contains 14 residues. CDR3 sequence reads: CASRAPTGSYEQYF. In nucleotides, the CDR3 is TGTGCCAGCAGAGCCCCGACAGGCTCCTACGAGCAGTACTTC.

J is TRBJ2-1 and V is TRBV7-9, with a weak D call TRBD1 (5 bases). Germline V gene data show CDR1 as SEHNR and CDR2 as FQNEAQ (reference sequence). The V end lost 5 bases, the J end lost 9 bases, and 11 bases lay between the germline ends. This CDR3 has 12 residues. The CDR3 bases are TGTGCCAGCAGCCCCAGGACAATTGAGCAGTTCTTC. Its translation: CASSPRTIEQFF.